Shown below are 32 T cell receptor beta chains from a single sample sequenced in a study of Ad26.COV2.S vaccination and SARS-CoV-2 variants (dated by TCRdb to the early 2020s). The treatment or condition label for this specimen denotes: some 19 received Ad26.COV2.S at low or high dose, single or two shots; about 5 received placebo; per-sample allocation not given. Repertoires of vaccine and placebo recipients were sequenced from samples taken on day 63 after the first injection. Library construction relied on the immunoSEQ multiplex PCR assay. TCRdb mirrors the immuneACCESS table, restricted to in-frame sequences. Some clones are absent from its copies; in checked studies, under half trace to an unresolved V gene, and the reason for the others is unknown. For this sample there are 510,000 or so clones; 87% appear just once. Jointly, the top ten make up around 13% of the sample. The sequenced sample was peripheral blood, obtained in a trial of Ad26.COV2.S vaccine versus placebo. These receptors were taken from a person between 18 and 65 years old who received the Ad26.COV2.S COVID-19 vaccine or a placebo.

The chain is built from TRBV30 and TRBJ2-7; D might be TRBD2 (6 bases). CDR3 size: 13 residues. With 3 bases removed from V and 6 bases from J, the gap between germline ends came to 15 bases. Germline V lookup: CDR1 GTSNPN, CDR2 SVGIG (reference sequence). CDR3 residues: CAWRVTDYFEQYF. The CDR3 DNA sequence: TGTGCCTGGAGGGTAACGGACTACTTCGAGCAGTACTTC.

The chain combines TRBV7-6 with TRBJ2-1; 15 nucleotides align to TRBD2. V dropped 5 bases and J dropped 7; count of bases not matched to a gene: 3. The germline CDR1 and CDR2 sequences are SGHVS and FNYEAQ. The CDR3 extends over 15 amino acids. The CDR3: CASSDGTSGGNEQFF. CDR3 bases: TGTGCCAGCAGCGACGGGACTAGCGGGGGGAATGAGCAGTTCTTC.

This clone has a handful of counts. This chain uses TRBV12-3 or TRBV12-4 with TRBJ1-5, with D possibly TRBD1 on 6 matching bases. The V and J ends lost 4 bases and 6 bases respectively, with 10 bases between them. The CDR3 consists of 13 residues. In DNA, the CDR3 is TGTGCCAGCAGTTCCTCAGGGGTTCAGCCCCAGCATTTT. Its protein product is CASSSSGVQPQHF.

Of note for this clone: The sample has other DNA sequences that encode this CDR3 too. The gene calls are TRBV5-1 and TRBJ2-3; D is ambiguous. Germline V gene lookup returns CDR1 SGHRS and CDR2 YFSETQ. V was shortened by 2 bases and J by 0 bases, with 4 bases between the two germline ends. The length of the CDR3 is 13 residues. The CDR3 DNA follows: TGCGCCAGCAGCTTAGGGAGCACAGATACGCAGTATTTT. This translates into CASSLGSTDTQYF.

The gene calls are TRBV29-1 and TRBJ2-3; perhaps TRBD1 as D (6 bases). Trimming took off 1 base at V and 4 bases at J, with 12 bases between the two ends. Germline CDR1 reads SQVTM; CDR2 reads ANQGSEA. This CDR3 comprises 14 residues. The CDR3 protein is CSVEGGSGADTQYF. CDR3 DNA: TGCAGCGTTGAAGGAGGGTCAGGGGCAGATACGCAGTATTTT.

In its sample, this clone was seen a few times. This chain connects TRBV30 to TRBJ2-3; TRBD2 agrees at 11 bases. This CDR3 region has 16 residues. With V trimmed by 2 bases and J by 1 base, 5 bases remained unmatched. CDR1 GTSNPN and CDR2 SVGIG come from the germline V gene (reference sequence). The CDR3, as DNA: TGTGCCTGGAGTCCTTTGGGACTAGCGGGCACAGATACGCAGTATTTT. Protein: CAWSPLGLAGTDTQYF.

In this sample, this clone turned up once. The V and J genes are TRBV27 and TRBJ2-6; D perhaps matches TRBD2 (5 bases). The V end was cut by 3 bases, the J end by 0 bases, with 9 bases between. Germline V gene data show CDR1 as MNHEY and CDR2 as SMNVEV (reference sequence). CDR3 length: 16 amino acids. The CDR3 spells CASSFRTGSGANVLTF. The CDR3 coding sequence is TGTGCCAGCAGTTTCCGGACTGGCTCTGGGGCCAACGTCCTGACTTTC.

This chain uses TRBV3-1 (or the pseudogene TRBV3-2) with TRBJ2-2; no clear D gene. Trimming removed 7 bases at V and 8 bases at J, with 14 bases between. CDR3 length equals 13 residues. Germline CDR1 reads LGHDT; CDR2 reads YNNKEL (reference sequence). The CDR3 coding sequence is TGTGCCAGCACCGGACGGAGCTTGGGGGAGCTGTTTTTT. It encodes CASTGRSLGELFF.

This clone showed up just a few times. Written as DNA, the CDR3 is TGTGCCAGCAGTGAAGCGCTGGGACAGGGGTTAAATGAGCAGTTCTTC. Its protein product is CASSEALGQGLNEQFF. The chain couples TRBV6-1 to TRBJ2-1; 10 bases are shared with TRBD1. Losses at the gene ends were 0 bases for V and 7 bases for J; bases not matched to a gene: 6. This CDR3 is 16 amino acids long. Germline V gives CDR1 MNHNS, CDR2 SASEGT.

The chain has TRBV6-6 and TRBJ1-5, with 7 bases identical to TRBD1. CDR1 and CDR2 from the germline V gene are MNHNY and SVGAGI (reference sequence). The CDR3 is 14 residues long. Unmatched junction bases numbered 7, after V lost 4 bases and J lost 7 bases. The CDR3: CASSFTRDRQPQHF. The CDR3 bases are TGTGCCAGCAGTTTCACCAGGGACAGACAGCCCCAGCATTTT.

This chain connects TRBV27 to TRBJ2-1; D could derive from TRBD1 or TRBD2 (5 bases each). CDR1 is MNHEY, CDR2 SMNVEV, per germline (reference sequence). Trimming stripped 8 bases from V and 0 bases from J, with 20 bases between. The CDR3 covers 17 residues. The DNA of the CDR3 is TGTGCCAGCCTCCGCCGGGGCGCCGCCAACTCCTACAATGAGCAGTTCTTC. It codes for CASLRRGAANSYNEQFF.

This clone was recorded once. The genes are TRBV28 and TRBJ1-1; maybe TRBD1 (6 bases). Trimming removed 3 bases from V and 1 base from J, with 15 bases in between. In germline, CDR1 is MDHEN, CDR2 SYDVKM. This CDR3 has 16 amino acids. The CDR3 loop reads CASSLGGPGANTEAFF. As DNA, the CDR3 is TGTGCCAGCAGTTTGGGCGGCCCAGGGGCGAACACTGAAGCTTTCTTT.

This rearrangement joins TRBV4-1 to TRBJ1-2; TRBD1 matches at 7 bases. Germline V CDR1 and CDR2: MGHRA, YSYEKL. The CDR3 extends over 14 amino acids. J was trimmed by 3 bases and V by 3 bases; bases with no gene match: 4. The CDR3 DNA follows: TGCGCCAGCAGCCAGGTGCAGGGGGACTATGGCTACACCTTC. Amino acids: CASSQVQGDYGYTF.

The chain has TRBV28 and TRBJ1-2, with 7 bases lining up with TRBD1. The CDR3 spans 18 residues. CDR1 is MDHEN and CDR2 is SYDVKM in the germline V gene. V trimming: 7 bases; J trimming: 1 base; junction bases outside the gene matches: 18. This CDR3 is CASKGRGQGVSSNYGYTF. CDR3 bases: TGTGCCAGCAAAGGGAGGGGGCAAGGAGTATCGAGTAACTATGGCTACACCTTC.

The chain recombines TRBV29-1 with TRBJ2-6, with a possible D match to TRBD2 (8 bases). This CDR3 is 17 amino acids long. Germline V CDR1 and CDR2: SQVTM, ANQGSEA. V dropped 6 bases and J dropped 0 bases, with 18 bases sitting between them. CDR3 in amino acids: CSVPGGTVNSGANVLTF. The CDR3, as DNA: TGCAGCGTGCCGGGGGGGACAGTCAACTCTGGGGCCAACGTCCTGACTTTC.

The chain joins TRBV9 to TRBJ1-2; no reliable D call. V dropped 4 bases and J dropped 2 bases, with 12 bases sitting between them. The CDR3 contains 14 residues. CDR1 is SGDLS and CDR2 is YYNGEE in the germline V gene. Written as DNA, the CDR3 is TGTGCCAGCAGCATCACAGCATTCAACTATGGCTACACCTTC. As protein: CASSITAFNYGYTF.

V is TRBV6-2 or TRBV6-3 and J is TRBJ2-7; TRBD2 matches 10 bases. CDR3 length: 17 residues. Unmatched junction bases numbered 9, after V lost 1 base and J lost 3 bases. CDR1 MNHEY and CDR2 SVGEGT come from the germline V gene. The CDR3 sequence is CASSYFPFTSGVYEQYF. For the CDR3, the DNA is TGTGCCAGCAGTTACTTCCCCTTCACTAGCGGGGTCTACGAGCAGTACTTC.

The rearrangement links TRBV9 to TRBJ2-3, with 14 bases aligning to TRBD2. The CDR3 loop spans 16 amino acids. The trim removed 3 bases at V and 7 bases at J, leaving 7 bases unmatched. Germline values: CDR1 SGDLS, CDR2 YYNGEE. CDR3 sequence (DNA): TGTGCCAGCAGCGCGGGACTAGCGGGAGTTGTGAATACGCAGTATTTT. Translated: CASSAGLAGVVNTQYF.

The gene calls are TRBV30 and TRBJ1-1; possible D gene TRBD1, 6 bases. Trimming pared 8 bases from V and 1 base from J, leaving 11 bases between. This CDR3 contains 12 residues. CDR1 is GTSNPN and CDR2 is SVGIG in the germline V gene (reference sequence). The CDR3 loop reads CASDRPNTEAFF. The CDR3 bases are TGTGCCAGTGACAGGCCGAACACTGAAGCTTTCTTT.

This chain joins TRBV4-1 and TRBJ1-3; D uncertain. Germline assignment: CDR1 MGHRA and CDR2 YSYEKL. Trimming took 2 bases from V and 0 from J, leaving 17 bases between them. The CDR3 length is 18 residues. CDR3 amino acids: CASSQSPASGYSGNTIYF. In DNA, the CDR3 is TGCGCCAGCAGCCAAAGCCCAGCCAGCGGATACTCTGGAAACACCATATATTTT.

As concerns this clone: One junction end disagrees with the germline gene, perhaps due to a read error. V usage is TRBV2 and J usage is TRBJ2-5, with D perhaps TRBD1 (6 bases). The CDR3 contains 16 residues. Germline CDR1 reads SNHLY; CDR2 reads FYNNEI. CDR3 sequence reads: CASSESISRGQETQYF. Here the CDR3 DNA reads TGTGCCAGCAGTGAAAGTATAAGCAGGGGCCAAGAAACCCAGTACTTC.

V is TRBV18 and J is TRBJ1-1; D remains ambiguous. This CDR3 contains 14 residues. Germline loops: CDR1 KGHSH, CDR2 LQKENI. Deletions cut 3 bases from V and 0 bases from J, with 8 bases between. For the CDR3, the DNA is TGTGCCAGCTCACCGGGCAGACTGAACACTGAAGCTTTCTTT. Amino acid sequence: CASSPGRLNTEAFF.

V usage is TRBV11-2 and J usage is TRBJ2-7; perhaps TRBD1 as D (6 bases). V shed 5 bases and J shed 3 bases, with 17 bases lying between them. The CDR3 runs to 15 residues. CDR1 is SGHAT, CDR2 FQNNGV, per germline. For the CDR3, the DNA is TGTGCCAGCAGCACCGGGCAGGGGAACAGCTACGAGCAGTACTTC. This gives the protein CASSTGQGNSYEQYF.

The rearrangement links TRBV5-1 to TRBJ2-5; D gene ambiguous. Trimming took off 2 bases at V and 0 bases at J, with 8 bases between the two ends. Per the germline V gene, CDR1 is SGHRS and CDR2 is YFSETQ. The CDR3 runs to 14 residues. Here the CDR3 DNA reads TGCGCCAGCAGCTTCCTACGACACCAAGAGACCCAGTACTTC. Protein: CASSFLRHQETQYF.

This chain joins TRBV6-2 or TRBV6-3 and TRBJ2-1; unclear D gene. This CDR3 contains 13 residues. V gave up 2 bases and J gave up 8 bases, with 10 bases separating them. Germline assignment: CDR1 MNHEY and CDR2 SVGEGT. The CDR3 spells CASSYDSPHEQFF. CDR3 DNA: TGTGCCAGCAGTTACGACTCCCCGCATGAGCAGTTCTTC.

J is TRBJ1-6 and V is TRBV28; maybe TRBD1 (5 bases). Germline CDR1 is MDHEN and CDR2 is SYDVKM. Trimming removed 3 bases at V and 9 bases at J, with 18 bases between. This CDR3 is built from 16 residues. The CDR3 nucleotides read TGTGCCAGCAGTTTCGGGGGAAACGGGTTTGTTTCACCCCTCCACTTT. Its translation is CASSFGGNGFVSPLHF.

The chain combines TRBV7-9 with TRBJ1-1; D is perhaps TRBD1 (5 bases). Trimming shortened V by 4 bases and J by 0 bases, and 12 bases separated the two germline ends. The CDR3 consists of 15 residues. CDR1 SEHNR and CDR2 FQNEAQ come from the germline V gene (reference sequence). This CDR3 reads CASSWTDRMNTEAFF. In nucleotides, the CDR3 is TGTGCCAGCAGCTGGACCGACAGAATGAACACTGAAGCTTTCTTT. The variable domain in full, completed from reference TRBV7-9 and TRBJ1-1, reads DTGVSQNPRHKITKRGQNVTFRCDPISEHNRLYWYRQTLGQGPEFLTYFQNEAQLEKSRLLSDRFSAERPKGSFSTLEIQRTEQGDSAMYLCASSWTDRMNTEAFFGQGTRLTVV.

This chain links TRBV19 with TRBJ1-4; tentative D call: TRBD1 (6 bases). Trimming took 7 bases from V and 3 from J, leaving 18 bases between them. The CDR3 has 16 residues. Germline CDR1 and CDR2: LNHDA and SQIVND (reference sequence). The CDR3 is CASTLKGQLPNEKLFF. The CDR3 region has the DNA TGTGCCAGTACCCTAAAAGGACAGCTACCTAATGAAAAACTGTTTTTT.

The chain carries TRBV7-2 and TRBJ2-7, with 7 bases that match TRBD1. Germline V gene sequence: CDR1 SGHTA, CDR2 FQGNSA. Unmatched junction bases numbered 6, after V lost 1 base and J lost 0 bases. The CDR3 is made up of 16 amino acids. CDR3 amino acids: CASSLDAGGISYEQYF. CDR3 coding DNA: TGTGCCAGCAGCTTAGACGCAGGGGGTATCTCCTACGAGCAGTACTTC.

This chain connects TRBV5-5 to TRBJ2-7, with 7 positions matching TRBD1. The trim removed 2 bases at V and 2 bases at J, leaving 7 bases unmatched. The CDR3 runs 15 residues. Germline V gives CDR1 SGHKS, CDR2 YYEKEE (reference sequence). This chain's CDR3 is CASSLDRVWAYEQYF. The CDR3 nucleotides are TGTGCCAGCAGCTTAGACAGGGTTTGGGCCTACGAGCAGTACTTC.

V usage is TRBV4-3 and J usage is TRBJ2-7; the D is unclear. The V end was cut by 0 bases, the J end by 0 bases, with 9 bases between. The germline CDR1 and CDR2 sequences are LGHNA and YSLEER. The CDR3 covers 15 residues. The CDR3 bases are TGCGCCAGCAGCCAAGATTGGCGGAACTCCTACGAGCAGTACTTC. Encoded protein: CASSQDWRNSYEQYF.

The V gene is TRBV18, the J gene TRBJ1-1, with D perhaps matching TRBD1 (5 bases). Per the germline V gene, CDR1 is KGHSH and CDR2 is LQKENI. There are 14 residues in the CDR3. V lost 6 bases and J 0 bases, leaving 11 bases between the germline ends. This chain's CDR3 is CASSTTDLNTEAFF. For the CDR3, the DNA is TGTGCCAGCTCCACGACAGACCTGAACACTGAAGCTTTCTTT.